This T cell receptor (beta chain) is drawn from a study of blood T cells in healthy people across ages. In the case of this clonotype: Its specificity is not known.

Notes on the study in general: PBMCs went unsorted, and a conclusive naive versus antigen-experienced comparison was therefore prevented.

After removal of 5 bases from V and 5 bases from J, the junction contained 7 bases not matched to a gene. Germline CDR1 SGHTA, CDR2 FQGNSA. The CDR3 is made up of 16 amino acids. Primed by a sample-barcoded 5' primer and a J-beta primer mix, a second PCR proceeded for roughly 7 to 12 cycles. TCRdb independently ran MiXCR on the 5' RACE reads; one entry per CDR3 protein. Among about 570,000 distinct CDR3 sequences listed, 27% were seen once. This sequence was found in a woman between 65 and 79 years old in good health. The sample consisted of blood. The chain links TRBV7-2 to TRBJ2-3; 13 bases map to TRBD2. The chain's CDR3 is CASSQRTSGGGDTQYF. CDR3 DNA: TGTGCCAGCAGCCAACGGACTAGCGGGGGAGGAGATACGCAGTATTTT.